What follows describes a single T cell receptor beta chain. Germline V lookup: CDR1 SQVTM, CDR2 ANQGSEA. The CDR3 consists of 16 residues. This sample was included in a study of T cells expressing NK-cell markers. TCRdb re-called the 5' RACE reads and gives one entry per CDR3 protein, without DNA. The sample's table shows about 410,000 distinct CDR3 sequences. This receptor was identified in a woman between 45 and 60 years old in good health. This chain links TRBV29-1 with TRBJ2-3; absent DNA, TCRdb's TRBD2 call cannot be checked. The sequenced sample consisted of blood T cells: a sorted CD56 or NKG2C T cell subset, CD4+ or CD8+ T cells, or bulk PBMC T cells (not recorded which). This CDR3 reads CSVEGVLAGTTDTQYF.